Presented here are 4 T cell receptor beta chains from one specimen sequenced in a study of T cell responses to AZD1222 COVID-19 vaccine. TCRdb's table, derived via immunoSEQ multiplex PCR, lists solely in-frame clones and lacks some. The repertoire holds more than 100,000 clones, with more than 85% as singletons. Specimen: peripheral blood, collected 28 days after the second AZD1222 dose. All receptors come from an adult who received the AZD1222 COVID-19 vaccine.

Remarks on this clone: This sample includes further DNA sequences coding for the same CDR3. The J gene is TRBJ1-2, the V gene TRBV6-5; 11 bases match TRBD1. CDR3 length: 14 residues. Germline CDR1 and CDR2: MNHEY and SVGAGI. The trim removed 6 bases at V and 7 bases at J, leaving 7 bases unmatched. In nucleotides, the CDR3 is TGTGCCAGCAGCTACCCGGGACAGGGGGGTGGCTACACCTTC. It is translated as CASSYPGQGGGYTF.

This clone was recorded a few times. The chain employs TRBV7-9 and TRBJ1-5; D might be TRBD1 (5 bases). Germline V gene lookup returns CDR1 SEHNR and CDR2 FQNEAQ (reference sequence). Trimming removed 4 bases at V and 12 bases at J, with 13 bases between. The CDR3 length is 12 residues. CDR3 in DNA: TGTGCCAGCAGCTCGGGGGTCCTCAGCCAGCATTTT. Amino acid sequence: CASSSGVLSQHF.

The J gene is TRBJ2-5, the V gene TRBV18; the match to TRBD2 covers 7 bases. CDR1 and CDR2 from the germline V gene are KGHSH and LQKENI. The trim removed 1 base at V and 5 bases at J, leaving 7 bases unmatched. The CDR3 runs 15 residues. The CDR3, as DNA: TGTGCCAGCTCACCACTTATCGGGGGGACGGAGACCCAGTACTTC. Encoded protein: CASSPLIGGTETQYF.

The chain joins TRBV6-5 to TRBJ2-5; unclear D gene. This CDR3 comprises 13 residues. Germline CDR1 and CDR2: MNHEY and SVGAGI. The V end lost 0 bases, the J end lost 3 bases, and 5 bases lay between the germline ends. The CDR3 region has the DNA TGTGCCAGCAGTTACTCCCAGAAAGAGACCCAGTACTTC. The encoded protein is CASSYSQKETQYF.